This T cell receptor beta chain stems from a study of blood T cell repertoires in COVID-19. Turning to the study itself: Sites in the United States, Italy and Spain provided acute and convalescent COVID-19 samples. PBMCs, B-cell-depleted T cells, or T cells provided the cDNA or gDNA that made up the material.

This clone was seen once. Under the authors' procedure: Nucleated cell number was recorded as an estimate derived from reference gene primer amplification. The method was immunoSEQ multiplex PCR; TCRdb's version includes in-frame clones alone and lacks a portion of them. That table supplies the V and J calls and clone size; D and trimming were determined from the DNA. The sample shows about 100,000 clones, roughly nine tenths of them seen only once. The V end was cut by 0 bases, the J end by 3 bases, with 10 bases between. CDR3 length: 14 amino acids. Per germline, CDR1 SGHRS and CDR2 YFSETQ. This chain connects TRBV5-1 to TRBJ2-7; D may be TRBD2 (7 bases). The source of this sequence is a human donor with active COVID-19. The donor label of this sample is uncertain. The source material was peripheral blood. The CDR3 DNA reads TGCGCCAGCAGCTTGGTGGGGGGGCACTACGAGCAGTACTTC. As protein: CASSLVGGHYEQYF.